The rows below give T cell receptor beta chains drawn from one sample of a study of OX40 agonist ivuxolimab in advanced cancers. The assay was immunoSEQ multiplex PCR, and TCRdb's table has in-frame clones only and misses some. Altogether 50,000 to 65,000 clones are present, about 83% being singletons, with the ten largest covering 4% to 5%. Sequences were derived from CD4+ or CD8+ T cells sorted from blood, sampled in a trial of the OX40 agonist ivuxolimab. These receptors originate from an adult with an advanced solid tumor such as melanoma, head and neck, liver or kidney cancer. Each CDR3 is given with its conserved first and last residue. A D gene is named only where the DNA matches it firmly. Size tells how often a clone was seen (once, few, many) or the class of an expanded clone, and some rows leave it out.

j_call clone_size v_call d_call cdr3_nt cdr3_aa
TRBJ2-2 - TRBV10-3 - TGTGCCATCAGTGTAATGGCAAGCGATGGCACCGGGGAGCTGTTTTTT CAISVMASDGTGELFF
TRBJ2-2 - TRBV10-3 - TGTGCCCACCCCCCCCAGGGGCCTAACGCGAACACCGGGGAGCTGTTTTTT CAHPPQGPNANTGELFF
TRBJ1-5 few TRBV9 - TGTGCCAGCAGCGCTGGACACCCCGATCAGCCCCAGCATTTT CASSAGHPDQPQHF
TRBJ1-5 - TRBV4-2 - TGTGCCAGCAGCCAGGGGGGGTCCAATCAGCCCCAGCATTTT CASSQGGSNQPQHF
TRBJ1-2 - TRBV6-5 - TGTGCCAGCAGTGACAGGATTTATGGCTACACCTTC CASSDRIYGYTF
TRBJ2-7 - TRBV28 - TGTGCCAGCAGTTTAATATTGGGCGAGCAGTACTTC CASSLILGEQYF
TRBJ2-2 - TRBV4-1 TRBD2 TGCGCCAGCAGCCAAGTGATGTTAGGCGGGGGGGCTAAGCTGTTTTTT CASSQVMLGGGAKLFF
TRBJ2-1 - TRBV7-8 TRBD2 TGTGCCAGCAGCCACACTAGCGGGTCCATCAATGAGCAGTTCTTC CASSHTSGSINEQFF
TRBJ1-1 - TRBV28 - TGTGCCAGCAGTTTCAACACTGAAGCTTTCTTT CASSFNTEAFF
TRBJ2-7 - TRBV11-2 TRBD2 TGTGCCAGCAGCCCGGGTGGAGCGGGACGCTACGAGCAGTACTTC CASSPGGAGRYEQYF
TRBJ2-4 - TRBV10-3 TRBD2 TGTGCCATCAGTGAGGATAGCGGGAGTGCTGGAAACATTCAGTACTTC CAISEDSGSAGNIQYF
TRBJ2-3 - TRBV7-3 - TGTGCCAGCAGCCCCTATCTCACAGATACGCAGTATTTT CASSPYLTDTQYF
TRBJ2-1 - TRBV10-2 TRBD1 TGCGCCAGCAGAAGGGACAGCTACAATGAGCAGTTCTTC CASRRDSYNEQFF
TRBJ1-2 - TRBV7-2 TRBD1 TGTGCCAGCAGCTTAGGTGGCACAGGGGGCATGGGAGGCTACACCTTC CASSLGGTGGMGGYTF